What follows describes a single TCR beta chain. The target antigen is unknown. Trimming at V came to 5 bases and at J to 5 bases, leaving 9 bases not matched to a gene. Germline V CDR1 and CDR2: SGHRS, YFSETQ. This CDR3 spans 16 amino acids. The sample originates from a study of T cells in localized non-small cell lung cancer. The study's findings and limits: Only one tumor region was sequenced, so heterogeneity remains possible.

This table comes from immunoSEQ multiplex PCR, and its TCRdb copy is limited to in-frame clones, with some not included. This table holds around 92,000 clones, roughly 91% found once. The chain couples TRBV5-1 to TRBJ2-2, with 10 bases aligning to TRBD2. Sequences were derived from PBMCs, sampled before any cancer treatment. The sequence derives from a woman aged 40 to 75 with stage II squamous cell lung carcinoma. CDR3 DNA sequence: TGCGCCAGCAGTATTGCTAGCGGGAGTCGAACCGGGGAGCTGTTTTTT. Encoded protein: CASSIASGSRTGELFF.